This T cell receptor (beta chain) was sequenced during a study of early T cells in non-severe SARS-CoV-2 infection. Study-wide background: Sequenced material consisted of bulk RNA (from unsorted whole blood), and chains were unpaired.

CDR1 KGHSH and CDR2 LQKENI come from the germline V gene. The CDR3 is 15 residues long. V was clipped by 1 base and J by 1 base; unmatched bases: 2. The library protocol tagged individual cDNA molecules with unique molecular identifiers. TCRdb re-derived calls from the 5' RACE reads in MiXCR, one entry per CDR3 protein. In the table there are just under 45,000 distinct CDR3 sequences, about 11% of which are singletons. The study, taken as a whole, reports: In VDJdb matching, anti-spike CD8 responses were favored while private and CD4 specificities went missing.

This clonotype was picked up a small number of times. What it binds is not known. This clonotype was obtained from an adult who was a healthcare worker with PCR-confirmed SARS-CoV-2 infection or an uninfected control (not recorded which). Sequencing input: whole blood. The rearrangement links TRBV18 to TRBJ2-7; the match to TRBD1 covers 9 bases. Written as DNA, the CDR3 is TGTGCCAGCTCACCACTTGGGACAGGGTCCTACGAGCAGTACTTC. It translates to CASSPLGTGSYEQYF.